This record covers a single T cell receptor (beta chain). No antigen is known for it. Genomic DNA served as template for TCR beta VDJ and CDR3 profiling. TCRdb re-called the reads through MiXCR, storing one row per CDR3 protein. The sample records under 350,000 distinct CDR3 sequences, approximately 60% being singletons. Only patients with CD8+CD57+ cell expansion on flow cytometry were chosen for sequencing. The data stem from a study of CD8+CD57+ T cells in acquired aplastic anemia. Findings of the study overall: About 30 CD8+ CDR3 sequences occurred in both the patients and the controls. Levels of CD8+ Simpson's diversity were not significantly distinct in patients versus controls.

CDR3 size: 13 residues. Germline V gives CDR1 ENHRY, CDR2 SYGVKD. Between the trimmed V and J ends, which lost 7 bases and 4 bases, there was a span of 13 bases. The sample comprised sorted CD4+, CD8+, or CD8+CD57+ T cells (not recorded which) from PBMCs. This receptor was obtained from a human donor with aplastic anemia. The J gene is TRBJ1-1, the V gene TRBV10-3; D may be TRBD1 (5 bases). The CDR3 region has the DNA TGTGCCATCACCACCCAGGGAGGCACTGAAGCTTTCTTT. It translates to CAITTQGGTEAFF.